Listed below are T cell receptor beta chains from one sample, sequenced in a study of CXCR3-negative and CXCR3-positive naive CD8 T cells. From the 5' RACE reads, TCRdb lists one entry per CDR3 protein and no DNA. With approximately 100,000 distinct CDR3 sequences in the sample, the ten largest clones hold 0.95% to 1.4%. The specimen was naive CXCR3+ CD8+ T cells from blood. These receptor sequences come from a human donor in good health. Some clones in this sample may be carry-over from other donors' samples. Both conserved end residues are part of each CDR3.

J | V | CDR3
TRBJ2-3 | TRBV20-1 | CSAGDSYYTDTQYF
TRBJ2-7 | TRBV13 | CASSSRDRVIGYEQYF
TRBJ2-1 | TRBV6-6 | CASSYSRDLSYNEQFF
TRBJ2-3 | TRBV6-5 | CASSSFHTDTQYF
TRBJ1-2 | TRBV20-1 | CSASRGGEGYGYTF
TRBJ2-7 | TRBV5-6 | CASSGRQGLRSYEQYF
TRBJ1-1 | TRBV13 | CASSAWGGASTEAFF
TRBJ1-2 | TRBV4-3 | CASSQDSSGRAGYGYTF
TRBJ2-1 | TRBV29-1 | CSAHVSGEQFF
TRBJ2-5 | TRBV7-2 | CASSEEPQETQYF
TRBJ1-1 | TRBV9 | CASSGLDWNTEAFF
TRBJ2-3 | TRBV29-1 | CSVWSGATDTQYF
TRBJ1-2 | TRBV12-3/TRBV12-4 | CASSLTGREYGYTF
TRBJ2-3 | TRBV7-9 | CASSLRAGAVTDTQYF
TRBJ2-7 | TRBV5-4 | CASSFPGTNYEQYF
TRBJ2-3 | TRBV12-3/TRBV12-4 | CASSLRDNTDTQYF
TRBJ2-1 | TRBV10-3 | CAISESMFAGAISSYNEQFF
TRBJ2-7 | TRBV19 | CASSARDGGSKEQYF
TRBJ2-1 | TRBV23-1 | CASSQSTTLAGDNEQFF
TRBJ1-5 | TRBV12-5 | CASGFGGNQPQHF
TRBJ1-1 | TRBV5-1 | CASSLAWDASTEAFF
TRBJ2-7 | TRBV7-3 | CASSADRDPVEQYF
TRBJ2-7 | TRBV11-2 | CASSFFRGPYEQYF
TRBJ1-6 | TRBV28 | CASSEPGMGNSPLHF
TRBJ2-7 | TRBV4-2 | CASSQDTGGLSYEQYF
TRBJ2-1 | TRBV6-4 | CASSEKAENNEQFF
TRBJ2-1 | TRBV12-3/TRBV12-4 | CASSPGQGWHEQFF
TRBJ2-7 | TRBV4-1 | CASSRGTTTYEQYF
TRBJ2-3 | TRBV28 | CASRIWDRVTDTQYF
TRBJ2-7 | TRBV29-1 | CSVEVTVPSYEQYF
TRBJ1-4 | TRBV28 | CASSFRDDRLDEKLFF
TRBJ2-1 | TRBV13 | CASSFQAASYNEQFF
TRBJ2-1 | TRBV6-2/TRBV6-3 | CASIEPSSVEQFF
TRBJ1-5 | TRBV19 | CASSIDLGVINQPQHF
TRBJ2-1 | TRBV6-4 | CASSELAGGSSEQFF
TRBJ1-2 | TRBV29-1 | CSVALDYGYTF
TRBJ2-1 | TRBV7-6 | CASSSTRLAGGNEQFF
TRBJ2-3 | TRBV5-4 | CASSFSPLGTDTQYF
TRBJ2-2 | TRBV4-2 | CASSQELGNTGELFF
TRBJ1-1 | TRBV4-3 | CASSPGHTNTEAFF
TRBJ2-1 | TRBV6-5 | CASSYSKVGFSYNEQFF
TRBJ2-1 | TRBV28 | CASSLLAGGYEQFF
TRBJ2-4 | TRBV7-8 | CASSVSGGAGVAKNIQYF
TRBJ2-4 | TRBV29-1 | CSVDGTSDKNIQYF
TRBJ2-1 | TRBV7-3 | CASSLGTSVYNEQFF
TRBJ1-2 | TRBV29-1 | CSAPENYGYTF
TRBJ2-3 | TRBV7-3 | CASSLGAGGDTDTQYF
TRBJ1-1 | TRBV4-3 | CASSQDRFTGIEAFF
TRBJ2-1 | TRBV29-1 | CSVEDLSATSYNEQFF
TRBJ2-7 | TRBV15 | CATSKDRGNYEQYF
TRBJ2-1 | TRBV29-1 | CSASGGGYNEQFF
TRBJ1-1 | TRBV27 | CASSLSRFSEAFF
TRBJ1-1 | TRBV28 | CASSLEVLNTEAFF
TRBJ2-1 | TRBV7-8 | CASSPTGASWGNEQFF
TRBJ1-2 | TRBV29-1 | CSGGGGIYGYTF
TRBJ2-1 | TRBV4-3 | CASSQEGLAGDHEQFF
TRBJ2-2 | TRBV6-2/TRBV6-3 | CASSYFGQGTTGEPFF